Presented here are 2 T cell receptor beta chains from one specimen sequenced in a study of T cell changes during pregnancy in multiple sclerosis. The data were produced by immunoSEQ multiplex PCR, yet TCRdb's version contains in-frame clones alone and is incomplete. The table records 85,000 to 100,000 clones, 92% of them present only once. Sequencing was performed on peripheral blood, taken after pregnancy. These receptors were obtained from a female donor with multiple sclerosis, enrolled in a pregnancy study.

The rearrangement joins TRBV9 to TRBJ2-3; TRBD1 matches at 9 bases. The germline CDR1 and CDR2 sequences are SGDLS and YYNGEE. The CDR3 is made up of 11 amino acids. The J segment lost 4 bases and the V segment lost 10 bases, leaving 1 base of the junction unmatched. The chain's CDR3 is CARTGADTQYF. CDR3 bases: TGTGCCCGGACAGGGGCAGATACGCAGTATTTT.

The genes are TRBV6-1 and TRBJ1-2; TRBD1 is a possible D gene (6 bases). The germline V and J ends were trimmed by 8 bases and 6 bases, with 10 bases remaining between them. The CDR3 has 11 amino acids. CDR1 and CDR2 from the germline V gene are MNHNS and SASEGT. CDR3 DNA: TGTGCCAGCTGGGGGCGTGATGGCTACACCTTC. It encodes CASWGRDGYTF.